This TCR beta chain came from a study of blood T cell repertoires in COVID-19. About the study: The United States, Italy and Spain supplied acute and convalescent COVID-19 samples.

A Seattle source enrolled patients during active infection and followed them longitudinally. Methods used by the authors: Estimation of nucleated cell counts was performed using reference gene primer amplification. The table came from immunoSEQ multiplex PCR; TCRdb's copy has only in-frame clones and leaves some out. Clone size and V and J calls were adopted from that table, with D and trimming inferred from the DNA. The table includes some 290,000 clones, roughly 89% detected once. In germline, CDR1 is SNHLY, CDR2 FYNNEI. This CDR3 comprises 15 residues. The ends were cut back, 11 bases at V and 5 bases at J, with 24 bases in the middle.

Material: peripheral blood. V and J are TRBV2 and TRBJ2-5; weak D call: TRBD2 (7 bases). This clonotype was sampled from a woman in her twenties or thirties with COVID-19, enrolled during active disease. Written as DNA, the CDR3 is TGTGCCGTCTCCATCTTGGGGGGGCCAGGGGAGACCCAGTACTTC. Translating gives CAVSILGGPGETQYF.